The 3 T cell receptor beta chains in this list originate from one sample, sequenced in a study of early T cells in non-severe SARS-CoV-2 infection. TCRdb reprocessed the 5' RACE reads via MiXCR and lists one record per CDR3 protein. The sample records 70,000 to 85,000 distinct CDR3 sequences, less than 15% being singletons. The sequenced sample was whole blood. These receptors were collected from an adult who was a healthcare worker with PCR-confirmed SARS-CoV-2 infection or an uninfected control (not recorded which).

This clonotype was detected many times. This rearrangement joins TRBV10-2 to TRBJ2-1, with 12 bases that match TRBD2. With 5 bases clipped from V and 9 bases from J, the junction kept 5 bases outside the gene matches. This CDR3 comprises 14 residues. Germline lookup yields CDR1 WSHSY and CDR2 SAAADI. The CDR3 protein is CASSMTSGSAEQFF. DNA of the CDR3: TGCGCCAGCAGTATGACTAGCGGGAGTGCTGAGCAGTTCTTC.

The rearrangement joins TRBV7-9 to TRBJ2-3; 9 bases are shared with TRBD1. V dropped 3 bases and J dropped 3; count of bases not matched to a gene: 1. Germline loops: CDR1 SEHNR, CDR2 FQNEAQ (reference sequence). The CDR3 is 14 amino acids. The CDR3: CASSFGQGTDTQYF. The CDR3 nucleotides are TGTGCCAGCAGCTTCGGACAGGGGACAGATACGCAGTATTTT.

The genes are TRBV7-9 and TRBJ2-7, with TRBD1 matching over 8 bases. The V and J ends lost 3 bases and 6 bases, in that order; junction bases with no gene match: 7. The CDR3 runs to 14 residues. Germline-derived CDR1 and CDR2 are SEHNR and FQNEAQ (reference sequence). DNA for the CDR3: TGTGCCAGCAGCTTGACAGGGGCTTCCGTCGAGCAGTACTTC. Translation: CASSLTGASVEQYF.